This T cell receptor (beta chain) emerged from a study of blood T cell repertoires in COVID-19. Deletions cut 1 base from V and 3 bases from J, with 13 bases between. The CDR3 spans 15 residues. Germline CDR1 LGHDT, CDR2 YNNKEL (reference sequence). Generated by immunoSEQ multiplex PCR, the TCRdb table keeps only in-frame clones and is missing some. Here the sample spans roughly 430,000 clones, 88% being singletons. Everyone who took part was roughly 18 to 89 years old, and they came from 20 to 25 US areas. The sequence derives from a woman aged 40-49 years with acute COVID-19. This chain connects TRBV3-1 (or the pseudogene TRBV3-2) to TRBJ2-7; D is uncertain. Sequenced input: PBMCs or T cells enriched from blood (not recorded which). The CDR3 reads CASSQGGLTHYEQYF. For the CDR3, the DNA is TGTGCCAGCAGCCAAGGTGGGCTCACACACTACGAGCAGTACTTC.